This TCR beta chain was documented in a study of blood T cell repertoires in COVID-19. Across the study: Acute and convalescent COVID-19 specimens originated in the United States, Italy and Spain. From T cells, B-cell-depleted T cells, or PBMCs came the material, which was cDNA or gDNA.

Original processing notes: The assay estimated nucleated cells by amplifying reference gene primers. Assay: immunoSEQ multiplex PCR; the TCRdb copy retains only in-frame clones and omits some. V, J and clone size were drawn from that table, and D and trimming were deduced from the DNA. The repertoire holds around 80,000 clones, with about three quarters as singletons. V dropped 2 bases and J dropped 5 bases, with 12 bases sitting between them. The CDR3 sequence is 14 residues long. Germline V gene data show CDR1 as MNHEY and CDR2 as SVGAGI. The chain recombines TRBV6-5 with TRBJ2-5, with a possible D match to TRBD1 (6 bases). The material sequenced was peripheral blood. This clonotype originated in a man aged 45 to 65 with active or convalescent COVID-19. CDR3 in DNA: TGTGCCAGCAGTTACAGCACTAGGGGGGAGACCCAGTACTTC. This gives the protein CASSYSTRGETQYF.